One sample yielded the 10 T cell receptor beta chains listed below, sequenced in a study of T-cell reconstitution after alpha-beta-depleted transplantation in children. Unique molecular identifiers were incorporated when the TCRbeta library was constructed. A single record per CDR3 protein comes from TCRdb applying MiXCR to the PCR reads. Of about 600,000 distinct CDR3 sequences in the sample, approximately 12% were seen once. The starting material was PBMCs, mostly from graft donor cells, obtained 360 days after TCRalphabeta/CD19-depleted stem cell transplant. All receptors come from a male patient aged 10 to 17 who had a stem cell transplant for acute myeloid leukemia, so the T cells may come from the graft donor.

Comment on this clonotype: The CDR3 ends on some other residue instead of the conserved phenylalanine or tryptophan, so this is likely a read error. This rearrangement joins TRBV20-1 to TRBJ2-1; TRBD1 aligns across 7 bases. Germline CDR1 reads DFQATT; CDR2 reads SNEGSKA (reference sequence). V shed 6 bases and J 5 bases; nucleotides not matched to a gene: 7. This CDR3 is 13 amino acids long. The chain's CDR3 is CSANRGWDNEQFY. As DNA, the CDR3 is TGCAGTGCCAACAGGGGATGGGACAATGAGCAGTTCTAC.

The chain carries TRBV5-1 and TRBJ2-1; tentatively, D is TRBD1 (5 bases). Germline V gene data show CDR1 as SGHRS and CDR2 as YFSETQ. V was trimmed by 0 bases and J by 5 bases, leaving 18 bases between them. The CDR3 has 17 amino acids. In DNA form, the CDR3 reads TGCGCCAGCAGCTTGGAGGTTCGGTGGGGCAGAAACAATGAGCAGTTCTTC. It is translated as CASSLEVRWGRNNEQFF.

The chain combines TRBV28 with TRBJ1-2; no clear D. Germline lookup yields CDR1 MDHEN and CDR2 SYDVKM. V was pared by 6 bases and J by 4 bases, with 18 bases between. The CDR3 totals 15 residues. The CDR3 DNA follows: TGTGCCAGCAGACCGTCCAGGAGGCACCCCTATGGCTACACCTTC. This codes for CASRPSRRHPYGYTF.

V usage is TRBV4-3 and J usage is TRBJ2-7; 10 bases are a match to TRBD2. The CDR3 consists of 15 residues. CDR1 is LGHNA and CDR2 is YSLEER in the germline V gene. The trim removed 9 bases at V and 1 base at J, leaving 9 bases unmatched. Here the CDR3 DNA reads TGCGCCAGTTCAAGACTAGCGGGTCCTTCCTACGAGCAGTACTTC. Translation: CASSRLAGPSYEQYF.

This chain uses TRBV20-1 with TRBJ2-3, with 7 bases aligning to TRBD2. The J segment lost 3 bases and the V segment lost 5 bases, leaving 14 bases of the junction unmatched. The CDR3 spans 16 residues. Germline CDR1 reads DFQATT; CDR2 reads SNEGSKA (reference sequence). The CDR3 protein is CSAPDVGGPWTDTQYF. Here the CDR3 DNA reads TGCAGTGCTCCCGACGTGGGAGGGCCCTGGACAGATACGCAGTATTTT.

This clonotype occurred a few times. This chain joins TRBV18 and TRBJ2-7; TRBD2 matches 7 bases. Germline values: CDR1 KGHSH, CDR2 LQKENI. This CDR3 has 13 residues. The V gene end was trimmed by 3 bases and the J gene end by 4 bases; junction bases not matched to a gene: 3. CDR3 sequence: CASSPLRGYEQYF. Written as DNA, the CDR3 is TGTGCCAGCTCACCCCTGCGGGGGTACGAGCAGTACTTC.

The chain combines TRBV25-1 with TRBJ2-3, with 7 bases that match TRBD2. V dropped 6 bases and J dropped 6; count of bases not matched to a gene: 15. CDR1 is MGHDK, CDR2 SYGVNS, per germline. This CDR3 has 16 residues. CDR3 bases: TGTGCCAGCAGCCCCTATCGGTTAGCGGGCCGCGATACGCAGTATTTT. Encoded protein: CASSPYRLAGRDTQYF.

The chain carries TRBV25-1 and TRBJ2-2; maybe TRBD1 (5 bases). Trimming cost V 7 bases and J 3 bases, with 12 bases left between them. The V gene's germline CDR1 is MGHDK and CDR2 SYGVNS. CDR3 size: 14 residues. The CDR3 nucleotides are TGTGCCAGCACCCTCACAGGTGACACCGGGGAGCTGTTTTTT. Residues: CASTLTGDTGELFF.

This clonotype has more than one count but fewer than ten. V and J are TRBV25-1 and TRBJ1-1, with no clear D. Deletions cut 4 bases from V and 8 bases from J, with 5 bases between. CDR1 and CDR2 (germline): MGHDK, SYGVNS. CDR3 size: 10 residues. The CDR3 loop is CASSGGEAFF. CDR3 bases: TGTGCCAGCAGTGGAGGGGAAGCTTTCTTT.

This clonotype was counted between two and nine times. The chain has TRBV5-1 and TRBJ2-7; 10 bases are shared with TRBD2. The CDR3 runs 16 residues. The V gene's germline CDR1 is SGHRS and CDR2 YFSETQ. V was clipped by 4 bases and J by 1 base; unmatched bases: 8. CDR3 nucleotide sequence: TGCGCCAGCAGCCAGAGACTAGCGGGTTCGTCCTACGAGCAGTACTTC. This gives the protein CASSQRLAGSSYEQYF.